This TCR beta chain was identified in a study of blood T cell repertoires in COVID-19. Study as a whole: The United States, Italy and Spain were the sources of the acute and convalescent COVID-19 samples. Sources were T cells, B-cell-depleted T cells, or PBMCs; the material itself was cDNA or gDNA.

The CDR3 is 16 amino acids. From germline, CDR1 is SGHNT and CDR2 YYREEE (reference sequence). V was pared by 0 bases and J by 5 bases, with 2 bases of the junction left unmatched. In the source study's methods: From reference gene primer amplification, estimates of nucleated cell counts were derived. Repertoires were generated with immunoSEQ multiplex PCR, while TCRdb's copy carries only in-frame clones and drops some. V and J calls and clone size are as listed in that table; D and trimming were resolved from the DNA. The sample records fewer than 110,000 clones, approximately 88% being singletons. This clone was observed a few times.

The specimen was peripheral blood. This chain links TRBV5-4 with TRBJ2-5, with 15 positions matching TRBD2. The sequence derives from a human donor in a cohort sampled during active COVID-19. CDR3 DNA sequence: TGTGCCAGCAGCTTGGCCGGGACTAGCGGGGGGGAGACCCAGTACTTC. Its protein is CASSLAGTSGGETQYF. The full variable domain, in which reference TRBV5-4 and TRBJ2-5 provide the parts outside the CDR3, is ETGVTQSPTHLIKTRGQQVTLRCSSQSGHNTVSWYQQALGQGPQFIFQYYREEENGRGNFPPRFSGLQFPNYSSELNVNALELDDSALYLCASSLAGTSGGETQYFGPGTRLLVL.